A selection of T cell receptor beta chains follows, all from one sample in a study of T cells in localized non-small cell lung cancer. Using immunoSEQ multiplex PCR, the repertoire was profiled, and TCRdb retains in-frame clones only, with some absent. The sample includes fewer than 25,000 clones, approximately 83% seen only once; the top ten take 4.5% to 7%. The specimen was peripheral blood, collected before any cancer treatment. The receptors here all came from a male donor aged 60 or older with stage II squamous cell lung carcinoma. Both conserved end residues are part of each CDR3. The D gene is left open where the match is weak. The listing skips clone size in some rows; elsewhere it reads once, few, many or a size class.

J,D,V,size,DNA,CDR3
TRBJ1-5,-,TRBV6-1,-,TGTGCCAGCAGTGAAGGGGGGTTCATCCAGCCCCAGCATTTT,CASSEGGFIQPQHF
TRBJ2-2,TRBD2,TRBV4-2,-,TGTGCCAGCAGCCAAGAGCTCACTAGCGGGGACACCGGGGAGCTGTTTTTT,CASSQELTSGDTGELFF
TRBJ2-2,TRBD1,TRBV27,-,TGTGCCAGCCGATGGACAGGGCCCACCGGGGAGCTGTTTTTT,CASRWTGPTGELFF
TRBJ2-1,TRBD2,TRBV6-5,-,TGTGCCAGCAGGGACTCCGGGACTAGCGGAAATGAGCAGTTCTTC,CASRDSGTSGNEQFF
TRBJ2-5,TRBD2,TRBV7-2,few,TGTGCCAGCAGCTTAGATGCCAGCGGGAGGGAGACCCAGTACTTC,CASSLDASGRETQYF
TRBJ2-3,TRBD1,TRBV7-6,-,TGTGCCAGCAGCTTAGGCGCAGGGGGCATGGCAGATACGCAGTATTTT,CASSLGAGGMADTQYF
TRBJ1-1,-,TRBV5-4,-,TGTGCCAGCAGCTTGCCAGGGATAAGGACTGAAGCTTTCTTT,CASSLPGIRTEAFF
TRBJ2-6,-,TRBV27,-,TGTGCCAGCAGTTTAATAATAGGAACCACTGGGGCCAACGTCCTGACTTTC,CASSLIIGTTGANVLTF
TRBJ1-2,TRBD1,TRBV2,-,TGTGCCAGCACCGCCCCGGGACAGGGGGCGCTTGGTGGCTACACCTTC,CASTAPGQGALGGYTF
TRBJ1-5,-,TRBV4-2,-,TGTGCCAGCAGCCAAGGATGGGAGGGAAACCCCCAGCATTTT,CASSQGWEGNPQHF
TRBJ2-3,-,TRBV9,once,TGTGCCAGCAGCCCCCAGGAGCGGAGCACAGATACGCAGTATTTT,CASSPQERSTDTQYF
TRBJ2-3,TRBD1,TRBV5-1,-,TGCGCCAGCAGCTACGGACAGGGGGCTAGCACAGATACGCAGTATTTT,CASSYGQGASTDTQYF
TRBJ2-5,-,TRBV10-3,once,TGTGCCATCAGAGGGGGCGGGGGACCCCCTGAGACCCAGTACTTC,CAIRGGGGPPETQYF
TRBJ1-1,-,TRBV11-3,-,TGTGCCAGCACCAACAGGGTACCGAACACTGAAGCTTTCTTT,CASTNRVPNTEAFF
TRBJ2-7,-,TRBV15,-,TGTGCCACCAGCAGAGGGCGCCCTCCGGACGAGCAGTACTTC,CATSRGRPPDEQYF
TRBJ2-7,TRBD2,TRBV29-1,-,TGCAGCGTCGACTCAGGTGCGGGAGGGCCGCACGAGCAGTACTTC,CSVDSGAGGPHEQYF
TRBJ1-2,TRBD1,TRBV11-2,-,TGTGCCAGCAGCCTAGCGTCAGGGGGGCCTAACTATGGCTACACCTTC,CASSLASGGPNYGYTF
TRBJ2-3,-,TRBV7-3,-,TGTGCCAGCAGCTTAGCCGGAGGAGATACGCAGTATTTT,CASSLAGGDTQYF
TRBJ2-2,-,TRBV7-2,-,TGTGCCAGCAGCTTAAATCCTGGGAACACCGGGGAGCTGTTTTTT,CASSLNPGNTGELFF
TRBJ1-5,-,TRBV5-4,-,TGTGCCAGCAGCCATAGGGGGAGGGCCGCCCCGCCCCAGCATTTT,CASSHRGRAAPPQHF
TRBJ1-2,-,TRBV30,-,TGTGCCTGGAGTGTAAAGTCTAACTATGGCTACACCTTC,CAWSVKSNYGYTF
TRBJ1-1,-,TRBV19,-,TGTGCCAGTAGTATGTACACTGAAGCTTTCTTT,CASSMYTEAFF
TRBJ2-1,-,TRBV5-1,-,TGCGCCAGCAGCCGGGACATGAGCTCCTACAATGAGCAGTTCTTC,CASSRDMSSYNEQFF
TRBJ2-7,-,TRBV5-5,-,TGTGCCAGCAGCTTAAAGCGACCGTACGAGCAGTACTTC,CASSLKRPYEQYF
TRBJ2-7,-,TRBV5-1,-,TGCGCCAGCAGCTTGGGAGGGGAGCCCGCCGAGCAGTACTTC,CASSLGGEPAEQYF
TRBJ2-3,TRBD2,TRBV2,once,TGTGCCGGGGGGGACGGGAGGGTGAAAAGCACAGATACGCAGTATTTT,CAGGDGRVKSTDTQYF
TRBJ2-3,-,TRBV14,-,TGTGCCAGCAGCATTACTTACACAGATACGCAGTATTTT,CASSITYTDTQYF
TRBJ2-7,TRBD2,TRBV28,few,TGTGCCAGCCATAATAGCGGGAGCTCCTACGAGCAGTACTTC,CASHNSGSSYEQYF
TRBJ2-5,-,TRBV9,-,TGTGCCAGCAGCGCGGGACTCGCGGAGACCCAGTACTTC,CASSAGLAETQYF
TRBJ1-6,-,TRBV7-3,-,TGTGCCAGCAGCTCGTTCCAGAATTCACCCCTCCACTTT,CASSSFQNSPLHF
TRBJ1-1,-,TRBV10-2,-,TGCGCCAGCAGTGAGTCAACCCGGGCCGAAGCTTTCTTT,CASSESTRAEAFF
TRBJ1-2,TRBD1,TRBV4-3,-,TGCGCCAGCAGCCAAGCCCTTAACGGACAGGCGGCTAACTATGGCTACACCTTC,CASSQALNGQAANYGYTF
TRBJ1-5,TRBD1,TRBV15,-,TGTGCCACCAGCAGAGGGCGACAGGGTTGGAGCAATCAGCCCCAGCATTTT,CATSRGRQGWSNQPQHF
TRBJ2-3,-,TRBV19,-,TGTGCCAGTAGTATAGCCTCACTAGAATTGGCAGATACGCAGTATTTT,CASSIASLELADTQYF
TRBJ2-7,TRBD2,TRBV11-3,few,TGTGCCAGCCGGCCTAGCGGGAGTATGTGGCAGTACTTC,CASRPSGSMWQYF